The 5 T cell receptor beta chains reported below all come from one sample, sequenced in a study of regulatory T cells in long-lasting Graves disease. Researchers made TCR beta libraries by using iRepertoire HTBI primers and running Arm-PCR on CDR3 regions. TCRdb re-called the multiplex PCR reads through MiXCR, storing one row per CDR3 protein. The sample lists about 540,000 distinct CDR3 sequences, around an eighth seen once, with roughly 9.7% in the top ten. This sample's time point: newly diagnosed GD, antithyroid drugs for less than 3 months. RNA isolated from PBMCs was used to make the TCR library. These same data were also listed under a study on T cells in Graves' hyperthyroidism and ophthalmopathy.

This specimen was peripheral blood mononuclear cells (PBMCs), taken at new diagnosis, from a patient treated with antithyroid drugs. The receptor source for this set is a man aged 25-40 years with Graves disease.

This clonotype was observed many times. The rearrangement links TRBV5-1 to TRBJ2-7; D is undetermined. Germline CDR1 and CDR2: SGHRS and YFSETQ. There are 13 residues in the CDR3. V shed 5 bases and J shed 2 bases, with 11 bases lying between them. The CDR3 bases are TGCGCCAGCAGGGGTGCGACCCCCTACGAGCAGTACTTC. Its translation: CASRGATPYEQYF.

The genes are TRBV5-1 and TRBJ2-1, with no clear D. V lost 2 bases to trimming and J lost 6 bases, with 12 bases between them. Germline V lookup: CDR1 SGHRS, CDR2 YFSETQ. The CDR3 totals 14 residues. This CDR3 reads CASSFLVFSNEQFF. The CDR3 nucleotides read TGCGCCAGCAGCTTCCTAGTTTTCTCCAATGAGCAGTTCTTC. The variable domain in full, completed from reference TRBV5-1 and TRBJ2-1, reads KAGVTQTPRYLIKTRGQQVTLSCSPISGHRSVSWYQQTPGQGLQFLFEYFSETQRNKGNFPGRFSGRQFSNSRSEMNVSTLELGDSALYLCASSFLVFSNEQFFGPGTRLTVL.

This clonotype was counted only a few times. The chain is built from TRBV19 and TRBJ1-1; D unresolved. The V and J ends lost 1 base and 5 bases respectively, with 11 bases between them. CDR1 and CDR2 from the germline V gene are LNHDA and SQIVND (reference sequence). The CDR3 runs to 14 residues. DNA for the CDR3: TGTGCCAGTAGTATAGCGACCGGAATTACTGAAGCTTTCTTT. This translates into CASSIATGITEAFF.

This clonotype was recorded many times. The V gene is TRBV7-2, the J gene TRBJ2-3, with 9 nucleotides matching TRBD2. In germline, CDR1 is SGHTA, CDR2 FQGNSA. V trimming: 5 bases; J trimming: 4 bases; junction bases outside the gene matches: 10. The CDR3 runs 16 residues. The CDR3 is CASSRGRGRAADTQYF. CDR3 coding DNA: TGTGCCAGCAGCCGGGGGCGCGGGAGGGCTGCAGATACGCAGTATTTT.

The table lists this clonotype with a few counts. This rearrangement joins TRBV20-1 to TRBJ2-3, with 13 bases aligning to TRBD2. V lost 6 bases and J lost 6; bases outside the gene matches: 6. Germline V gene sequence: CDR1 DFQATT, CDR2 SNEGSKA (reference sequence). The CDR3 is 14 residues long. This chain's CDR3 is CSAGLAGLGDTQYF. For the CDR3, the DNA is TGCAGTGCGGGACTAGCGGGATTAGGTGATACGCAGTATTTT.